Listed below are T cell receptor beta chains from one sample, sequenced in a study of shared clonotypes between healthy human individuals. Repertoires were generated with immunoSEQ multiplex PCR, while TCRdb's copy carries only in-frame clones and drops some. This sample has 2 million to 2.5 million clones, with under 95% found just once. The sample taken for sequencing was naive CD8+ T cells from PBMCs. These receptors all stem from a man aged 18 to 30 in good health. Some clones in this sample may be carry-over from other donors' samples. Each CDR3 is given with its conserved first and last residue. The order of the fields is J gene, V gene, CDR3 protein.

J: TRBJ2-1
V: TRBV9
CDR3: CASSVRDRLNEQFF

J: TRBJ2-7
V: TRBV29-1
CDR3: CSVEDLLRGEQYF

J: TRBJ2-3
V: TRBV7-8
CDR3: CASSFTGGSDTQYF

J: TRBJ2-7
V: TRBV7-9
CDR3: CASSLPSSGNYEQYF

J: TRBJ2-1
V: TRBV5-6
CDR3: CASSRGINNEQFF

J: TRBJ2-1
V: TRBV19
CDR3: CASSIRGREGHREQFF

J: TRBJ2-1
V: TRBV9
CDR3: CASSVDQGNNEQFF

J: TRBJ2-1
V: TRBV4-1
CDR3: CASSRPLSGRVNEQFF

J: TRBJ2-7
V: TRBV7-9
CDR3: CASSLGGLAAYEQYF

J: TRBJ1-2
V: TRBV11-2
CDR3: CASSLPKGAAGYTF

J: TRBJ2-7
V: TRBV28
CDR3: CASSLFRRVLEPYEQYF

J: TRBJ2-4
V: TRBV10-1
CDR3: CASSEQVRDIQYF

J: TRBJ2-1
V: TRBV11-2
CDR3: CASSLNSGLAEYNEQFF

J: TRBJ2-7
V: TRBV2
CDR3: CASGGSSFTYEQYF

J: TRBJ2-7
V: TRBV27
CDR3: CASSLSGTDNEQYF

J: TRBJ2-2
V: TRBV28
CDR3: CASSFDGQGSGTGELFF

J: TRBJ2-1
V: TRBV2
CDR3: CASSESVRTKNHNEQFF

J: TRBJ2-5
V: TRBV2
CDR3: CASRASIRAVNQETQYF

J: TRBJ2-4
V: TRBV7-9
CDR3: CASSPIWERLAKNIQYF

J: TRBJ2-1
V: TRBV27
CDR3: CASSLSQREKIYNEQFF

J: TRBJ2-1
V: TRBV25-1
CDR3: CASSTRDPLGNEQFF

J: TRBJ2-5
V: TRBV28
CDR3: CASSLLADLQETQYF

J: TRBJ2-2
V: TRBV4-1
CDR3: CASSATSSTGELFF

J: TRBJ2-7
V: TRBV28
CDR3: CASGVGEQYF

J: TRBJ1-1
V: TRBV7-8
CDR3: CASSTRRTKDTEAFF

J: TRBJ2-1
V: TRBV27
CDR3: CASSLRGSSFEQFF

J: TRBJ2-1
V: TRBV9
CDR3: CASSPRQGMGNEQFF

J: TRBJ1-1
V: TRBV5-1
CDR3: CASSPGDRGLVEAFF

J: TRBJ2-1
V: TRBV2
CDR3: CASSEGRSSEQFF

J: TRBJ2-1
V: TRBV7-2
CDR3: CASSLGRRANNEQFF

J: TRBJ2-1
V: TRBV10-1
CDR3: CASSDGTLSSYNEQFF

J: TRBJ1-1
V: TRBV5-1
CDR3: CASSARTGDTEAFF

J: TRBJ1-1
V: TRBV19
CDR3: CASSLVKHPNTEAFF

J: TRBJ2-2
V: TRBV7-6
CDR3: CASRRLAANTGELFF

J: TRBJ2-2
V: TRBV7-9
CDR3: CASSQNTGQGARELFF

J: TRBJ2-1
V: TRBV13
CDR3: CASSGGLAGLNEQFF

J: TRBJ2-1
V: TRBV28
CDR3: CASSPRGGTEQFF

J: TRBJ2-7
V: TRBV6-5
CDR3: CASSYGLSGPLYEQYF

J: TRBJ2-1
V: TRBV7-9
CDR3: CASSLSPMANEQFF

J: TRBJ2-1
V: TRBV7-2
CDR3: CASSLPRQSSYNEQFF

J: TRBJ2-1
V: TRBV6-5
CDR3: CASSYWQGAGEQFF

J: TRBJ1-1
V: TRBV27
CDR3: CASSRRSTGSIETEAFF

J: TRBJ2-7
V: TRBV11-2
CDR3: CASSQEVTRSYEQYF

J: TRBJ2-5
V: TRBV15
CDR3: CATKQGRLRETQYF

J: TRBJ2-7
V: TRBV4-3
CDR3: CASSQGTSGRAYEQYF

J: TRBJ1-1
V: TRBV7-9
CDR3: CASSLIPASKGKNTEAFF

J: TRBJ2-7
V: TRBV30
CDR3: CAWSVPGEYEQYF

J: TRBJ2-5
V: TRBV7-9
CDR3: CASVAQGGETQYF

J: TRBJ2-7
V: TRBV19
CDR3: CASSRTGTPYEQYF

J: TRBJ1-4
V: TRBV12-5
CDR3: CASGSRDLGAATNEKLFF

J: TRBJ2-7
V: TRBV27
CDR3: CASSLLPGQGSYEQYF

J: TRBJ2-1
V: TRBV5-4
CDR3: CASRGTSGRDYNEQFF

J: TRBJ2-2
V: TRBV9
CDR3: CASSTGLAGVYGELFF

J: TRBJ2-3
V: TRBV5-1
CDR3: CASSLLGSVTTSTDTQYF